The 10 T cell receptor beta chains reported below all come from one sample, sequenced in a study of cytomegalovirus exposure and HLA in healthy donors. PCR amplification relied on 60 Vbeta primers (plus 13 Jbeta primers). Assay used: immunoSEQ multiplex PCR; TCRdb lists only in-frame clones, some missing. The sample lists 90,000 to 95,000 clones, roughly 78% occurring once. The sample taken for sequencing was PBMCs. These TCRs come from a male donor in good health and CMV-seropositive.

The CDR3 DNA follows: TGTGCCAGCAAAATGAGGCGGGACAGGGGCCCCTACAATGAGCAGTTCTTC. It specifies CASKMRRDRGPYNEQFF. V and J are TRBV5-6 and TRBJ2-1; TRBD1 aligns across 10 bases. V lost 6 bases to trimming and J lost 2 bases; unmatched junction nucleotides: 11. Germline V CDR1 and CDR2: SGHDT, YYEEEE. The CDR3 covers 17 residues. Variable domain in full (rest from reference TRBV5-6 and TRBJ2-1): DAGVTQSPTHLIKTRGQQVTLRCSPKSGHDTVSWYQQALGQGPQFIFQYYEEEERQRGNFPDRFSGHQFPNYSSELNVNALLLGDSALYLCASKMRRDRGPYNEQFFGPGTRLTVL.

V and J are TRBV28 and TRBJ2-1; possibly TRBD2 for D (5 bases). The CDR3 consists of 22 residues. Trimming took off 5 bases at V and 4 bases at J, with 36 bases between the two ends. Germline V gives CDR1 MDHEN, CDR2 SYDVKM. CDR3 region: CASSRSSRLGELNSKFYNEQFF. In DNA, the CDR3 is TGTGCCAGCAGTCGATCCTCTCGACTGGGAGAATTGAATTCGAAGTTTTACAATGAGCAGTTCTTC.

This chain uses TRBV5-1 with TRBJ2-5; 9 positions agree with TRBD2. Germline V CDR1 and CDR2: SGHRS, YFSETQ. Unmatched junction bases numbered 8, after V lost 4 bases and J lost 4 bases. This CDR3 is built from 15 residues. The CDR3 reads CASSTLTSGGETQYF. The CDR3 DNA reads as TGCGCCAGCAGCACCCTGACTAGCGGAGGAGAGACCCAGTACTTC.

This chain joins TRBV30 and TRBJ1-3, with 7 bases aligning to TRBD1. This CDR3 region has 15 residues. Per germline, CDR1 GTSNPN and CDR2 SVGIG (reference sequence). With V trimmed by 4 bases and J by 0 bases, 6 bases remained unmatched. In DNA form, the CDR3 reads TGTGCCTGGAAATCAGGGGACAGCTCTGGAAACACCATATATTTT. Protein product: CAWKSGDSSGNTIYF. Full variable domain (outside the CDR3, taken from reference TRBV30 and TRBJ1-3): SQTIHQWPATLVQPVGSPLSLECTVEGTSNPNLYWYRQAAGRGLQLLFYSVGIGQISSEVPQNLSASRPQDRQFILSSKKLLLSDSGFYLCAWKSGDSSGNTIYFGEGSWLTVV.

This sequence joins TRBV7-9 and TRBJ2-5; D may be TRBD1 (6 bases). V lost 1 base and J lost 2, with 8 bases in between. The CDR3 contains 14 residues. CDR1 SEHNR and CDR2 FQNEAQ come from the germline V gene (reference sequence). The CDR3 here is CASSLGTAQETQYF. The CDR3 region has the DNA TGTGCCAGCAGCTTAGGGACAGCACAAGAGACCCAGTACTTC.

The rearrangement uses TRBV18 and TRBJ2-1, with 8 bases lining up with TRBD2. Germline CDR1 KGHSH, CDR2 LQKENI. This CDR3 comprises 16 residues. V shed 3 bases, J shed 10 bases, and the junction held 14 bases outside the gene matches. CDR3 region: CASSPAGTRTEREQFF. As DNA, the CDR3 is TGTGCCAGCTCACCTGCCGGGACTAGAACCGAGAGGGAGCAGTTCTTC.

This clone was seen just once. The genes are TRBV19 and TRBJ1-1; D is ambiguous. The length of the CDR3 is 15 residues. Germline lookup yields CDR1 LNHDA and CDR2 SQIVND (reference sequence). V gave up 5 bases and J gave up 6 bases, with 19 bases separating them. CDR3 in DNA: TGTGCCAGTAGTCCCGACTGGGGAGGCGACCCTGAAGCTTTCTTT. It specifies CASSPDWGGDPEAFF.

The rearrangement links TRBV7-9 to TRBJ2-3; TRBD2 matches at 11 bases. The CDR3 loop spans 16 amino acids. V lost 2 bases to trimming and J lost 1 base; unmatched junction nucleotides: 2. Germline CDR1 is SEHNR and CDR2 is FQNEAQ (reference sequence). The CDR3 is CASSLRLAGRTDTQYF. The CDR3 coding sequence is TGTGCCAGCAGCTTAAGACTAGCGGGGCGCACAGATACGCAGTATTTT.

The rearrangement joins TRBV6-5 to TRBJ2-5; the D gene is possibly TRBD1 (5 bases). Judging by the DNA end, TRBJ2-7 fits better; the J call may be wrong. The CDR3 totals 15 residues. Germline CDR1 reads MNHEY; CDR2 reads SVGAGI. CDR3 sequence: CASSYSQGSSYEQYF. The DNA of the CDR3 is TGTGCCAGCAGTTACTCTCAGGGAAGCTCCTACGAGCAGTACTTC.

This clone was counted once. CDR3 coding DNA: TGTGCCAGCAGTTCCAGGGGGCGCGCAACTAATGAAAAACTGTTTTTT. Translating gives CASSSRGRATNEKLFF. The V and J genes are TRBV27 and TRBJ1-4; TRBD1 agrees at 8 bases. The ends lost 4 bases at V and 0 bases at J; junction bases unmatched: 4. Germline CDR1 is MNHEY and CDR2 is SMNVEV (reference sequence). CDR3 length equals 16 residues.